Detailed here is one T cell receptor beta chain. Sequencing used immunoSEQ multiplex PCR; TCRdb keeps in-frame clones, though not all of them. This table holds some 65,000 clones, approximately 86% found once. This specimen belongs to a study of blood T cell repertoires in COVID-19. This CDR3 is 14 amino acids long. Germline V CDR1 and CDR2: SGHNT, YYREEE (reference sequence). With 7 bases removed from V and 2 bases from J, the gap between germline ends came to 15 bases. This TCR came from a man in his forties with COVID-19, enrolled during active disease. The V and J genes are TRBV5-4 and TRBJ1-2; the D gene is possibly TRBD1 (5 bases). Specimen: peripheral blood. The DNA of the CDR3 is TGTGCCAGCGGGGGGGAACAACTCAACTATGGCTACACCTTC. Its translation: CASGGEQLNYGYTF.